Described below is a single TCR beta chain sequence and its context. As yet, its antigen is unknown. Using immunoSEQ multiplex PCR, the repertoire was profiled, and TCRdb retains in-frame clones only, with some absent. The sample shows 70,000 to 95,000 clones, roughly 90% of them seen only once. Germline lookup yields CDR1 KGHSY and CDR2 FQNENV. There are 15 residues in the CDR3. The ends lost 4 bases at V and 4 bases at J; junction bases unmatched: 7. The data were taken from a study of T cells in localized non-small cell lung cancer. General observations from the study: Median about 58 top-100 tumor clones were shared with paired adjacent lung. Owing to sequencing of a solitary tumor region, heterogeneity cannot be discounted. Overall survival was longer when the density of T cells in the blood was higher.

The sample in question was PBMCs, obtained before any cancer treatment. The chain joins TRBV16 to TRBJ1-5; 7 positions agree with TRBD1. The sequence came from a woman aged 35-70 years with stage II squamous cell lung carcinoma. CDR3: CASSRAQTGNQPQHF. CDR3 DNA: TGTGCCAGCAGCCGGGCTCAGACAGGGAATCAGCCCCAGCATTTT. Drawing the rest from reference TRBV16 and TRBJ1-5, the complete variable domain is GEEVAQTPKHLVRGEGQKAKLYCAPIKGHSYVFWYQQVLKNEFKFLISFQNENVFDETGMPKERFSAKCLPNSPCSLEIQATKLEDSAVYFCASSRAQTGNQPQHFGDGTRLSIL.